This T cell receptor (beta chain) was captured by sequencing in a study of early stage breast cancer tumors. Study information: Most invasive tumors, about 70% of the 16, were ER+/PR+/HER2-. The study, taken as a whole, reports: Most shared enriched TCRB sequences were commonly generated ones. In about 90% of the 16 patients, blood comparison separated tumor from normal breast.

Only in-frame clones appear in the TCRdb table, and some are missing; sequencing was by immunoSEQ multiplex PCR. Here the sample spans around 78,000 clones, around four fifths being singletons. From germline, CDR1 is SNHLY and CDR2 FYNNEI. V lost 8 bases and J lost 0, with 17 bases in between. The CDR3 sequence is 16 residues long. To note about this clone: Its specificity is not known.

This clonotype originated in a person in their sixties or seventies with breast cancer. Sequencing used blood. The chain couples TRBV2 to TRBJ2-1, with a tentative D call TRBD2 (5 bases). The CDR3 sequence is CASSRGGLSSYNEQFF. The CDR3 bases are TGTGCCAGCTCCCGCGGCGGGTTGAGCTCCTACAATGAGCAGTTCTTC. Variable domain in full (rest from reference TRBV2 and TRBJ2-1): EPEVTQTPSHQVTQMGQEVILRCVPISNHLYFYWYRQILGQKVEFLVSFYNNEISEKSEIFDDQFSVERPDGSNFTLKIRSTKLEDSAMYFCASSRGGLSSYNEQFFGPGTRLTVL.